This TCR beta chain comes out of a study of blood T cell repertoires in COVID-19. Across the whole study: Acute-phase and convalescent COVID-19 samples originated in the United States, Italy and Spain.

The CDR3 totals 16 residues. The germline V gene has CDR1 SGHRS and CDR2 YFSETQ. V shed 0 bases and J 5 bases; nucleotides not matched to a gene: 10. Sequencing was performed with immunoSEQ multiplex PCR; in TCRdb, only in-frame clones are kept and a portion is missing. Of a few hundred thousand clones listed, roughly 89% were seen once; the top ten hold less than 3.5%. This clonotype originated in a woman aged 45-65 years who had been exposed to COVID-19. Sequenced input: PBMCs or T cells enriched from blood (not recorded which). The chain couples TRBV5-1 to TRBJ1-2, with 7 bases aligning to TRBD1. The CDR3 nucleotides read TGCGCCAGCAGCTTGGCCGTGACAGGGCCAACATATGGCTACACCTTC. This codes for CASSLAVTGPTYGYTF.